The rows below give T cell receptor beta chains drawn from one sample of a study of shared clonotypes between healthy human individuals. Produced via immunoSEQ multiplex PCR; TCRdb's table is partial and in-frame only. The table records millions of clones, just over 90% of them present only once. Sequencing used naive CD4+ T cells sorted from blood. The origin of the receptors is a man aged 18 to 35 in good health. Each CDR3 is given with its conserved first and last residue. D genes are given only for firm matches. Some rows mark clone size as missing; the rest say once, few, many or name a class of expanded clone.

TRBV5-1	TRBJ2-3	-	-	TGCGCCAGCAGCTTAGGCGGGGATGCAGATACGCAGTATTTT	CASSLGGDADTQYF
TRBV5-4	TRBJ2-3	TRBD2	once	TGTGCCAGCAGTGCCGGGACTATCACAGATACGCAGTATTTT	CASSAGTITDTQYF
TRBV4-1	TRBJ2-1	-	-	TGCGCCACCCAAGCGTTCTCCCCGGGCGGTGAGCAGTTCTTC	CATQAFSPGGEQFF
TRBV5-5	TRBJ2-7	-	-	TGTGCCAGCCACCTGAGTTCTGATTCCTACGAGCAGTACTTC	CASHLSSDSYEQYF
TRBV28	TRBJ2-7	TRBD2	-	TGTGCCAGCAGTTCAACGGGACTAGCGGGGCCTTCATACTCCTACGAGCAGTACTTC	CASSSTGLAGPSYSYEQYF
TRBV6-5	TRBJ1-3	-	-	TGTGCCAGCAGTTACAGGGGAGACTCTGGAAACACCATATATTTT	CASSYRGDSGNTIYF
TRBV29-1	TRBJ2-2	TRBD1	-	TGCAGCGTCAGGGACAGGGCCGCCGGGGAGCTGTTTTTT	CSVRDRAAGELFF
TRBV19	TRBJ1-6	-	-	TGTGCCAGTAGTGCCCAGGGAGGCTCACCCCTCCACTTT	CASSAQGGSPLHF
TRBV4-3	TRBJ2-3	-	-	TGCGCCAGCAGCCCGGAACCAGACAGCACAGATACGCAGTATTTT	CASSPEPDSTDTQYF
TRBV18	TRBJ1-1	-	-	TGTGCCAGCTCACCTCCCAGGGTTGGAACTGAAGCTTTCTTT	CASSPPRVGTEAFF
TRBV25-1	TRBJ2-3	TRBD2	-	TGTGCCAGCAGTGAATATGGCCAGCGGGGGGGCGCAGATACGCAGTATTTT	CASSEYGQRGGADTQYF
TRBV11-3	TRBJ2-2	-	-	TGTGCCAGCAGCCGGATTTCCACCGGGGAGCTGTTTTTT	CASSRISTGELFF
TRBV7-2	TRBJ1-2	-	-	TGTGCCAGCACCCCGGGGGGGGTCGGTGGCTACACCTTC	CASTPGGVGGYTF
TRBV25-1	TRBJ2-1	-	-	TGTGCCAGCAGTTACAGGGGAGGGGAGCAGTTCTTC	CASSYRGGEQFF
TRBV30	TRBJ2-1	-	-	TGTGCCTTCCGGGACTCTCCAGGCAATGAGCAGTTCTTC	CAFRDSPGNEQFF
TRBV6-6	TRBJ2-5	-	-	TGTGCCAGCAGTTACCCCGAGGGCGGCCAAGAGACCCAGTACTTC	CASSYPEGGQETQYF
TRBV11-2	TRBJ2-7	-	once	TGTGCCAGCAGCTTAGTGCGCCCCGGCTACGAGCAGTACTTC	CASSLVRPGYEQYF
TRBV7-7	TRBJ2-5	TRBD1	-	TGTGCTAGCAGCGAGATCACAGGGGGAGAGACCCAGTACTTC	CASSEITGGETQYF
TRBV6-1	TRBJ1-2	-	-	TGTGCCAGCAGTGTTTTGGAGACTGCTAACTATGGCTACACCTTC	CASSVLETANYGYTF
TRBV7-8	TRBJ2-7	-	-	TGTGCCAGCAGCCTAACCCGGGACACCTACGAGCAGTACTTC	CASSLTRDTYEQYF
TRBV4-2	TRBJ2-1	-	-	TGTGCCAGCAGCCAAGATGATTTAAATGAGCAGTTCTTC	CASSQDDLNEQFF
TRBV9	TRBJ1-1	-	few	TGTGCCAGCAGCGTAGCCGATAGGGGTACTGAAGCTTTCTTT	CASSVADRGTEAFF
TRBV2	TRBJ2-5	TRBD1	-	TGTGCCAGCAGTGTGAACAGGGGCGGAGAGACCCAGTACTTC	CASSVNRGGETQYF
TRBV7-9	TRBJ2-7	-	-	TGTGCCAGCAGCCAAAGCTCCTACGAGCAGTACTTC	CASSQSSYEQYF
TRBV11-2	TRBJ2-7	TRBD1	-	TGTGCCAGCAGCCCAGGGGGAAATTCGGACTACGAGCAGTACTTC	CASSPGGNSDYEQYF
TRBV9	TRBJ1-6	TRBD1	-	TGTGCCAGCAGCGCCCGGGACAGGTTCGGACCCCTCCACTTT	CASSARDRFGPLHF
TRBV30	TRBJ1-1	-	-	TGTGCCTCCCGGAAGGGCTGGACTGAAGCTTTCTTT	CASRKGWTEAFF
TRBV5-1	TRBJ2-7	-	-	TGCGCCAGCAGCTCAGCTACCGGCGGTGTTTACGAGCAGTACTTC	CASSSATGGVYEQYF
TRBV18	TRBJ2-6	-	-	TGTGCCAGCTCACCGTCGGGAGCCGGGGCCAACGTCCTGACTTTC	CASSPSGAGANVLTF
TRBV19	TRBJ1-1	TRBD1	-	TGTGCCAGTAGTATCCAGGGGGCGAACACTGAAGCTTTCTTT	CASSIQGANTEAFF
TRBV7-2	TRBJ2-1	-	-	TGTGCCAGCAGCTTAGACTTCGTAACCCGGGGCTACAATGAGCAGTTCTTC	CASSLDFVTRGYNEQFF
TRBV18	TRBJ2-5	-	-	TGTGCCAGCTCCTTACTAACGAACAGGGCTCTCCAAGAGACCCAGTACTTC	CASSLLTNRALQETQYF
TRBV2	TRBJ1-1	-	-	TGTGCCAGCAGCCAACCAGGGAGAGCTTTCTTT	CASSQPGRAFF